The T cell receptor beta chain described here comes from a study of control samples from healthy donors and cancer patients. This CDR3 region has 13 residues. Trimming took 2 bases from V and 3 from J, leaving 8 bases between them. Germline V lookup: CDR1 WNHNN, CDR2 SYGVQD (reference sequence). This table comes from immunoSEQ multiplex PCR, and its TCRdb copy is limited to in-frame clones, with some not included. The table has under 90,000 clones, approximately 92% seen once. This clone showed up just a few times. The TCR originated in a woman in her fifties or sixties in good health. V and J are TRBV10-1 and TRBJ2-7, with D unresolved. Source material: blood. The CDR3 here is CASSEVGGYEQYF. CDR3 nucleotides: TGCGCCAGCAGTGAGGTCGGCGGCTACGAGCAGTACTTC.